The 18 T cell receptor beta chains below all came from one sample that was sequenced in a study of shared clonotypes between healthy human individuals. TCRdb's table, derived via immunoSEQ multiplex PCR, lists solely in-frame clones and lacks some. This sample yields around 1.5 million clones, of which roughly 98% are seen a single time; about 0.45% belongs to the top ten. Sequencing was carried out using naive CD4+ T cells sorted from blood. Subset: CD45RA+ positively selected. The receptor source for this set is a man in his thirties or forties in good health.

The genes are TRBV7-3 and TRBJ1-5, with 10 bases aligning to TRBD1. The ends lost 3 bases at V and 7 bases at J; junction bases unmatched: 6. From germline, CDR1 is SGHTA and CDR2 FQGTGA. The CDR3 sequence is 15 residues long. The CDR3 DNA reads TGTGCCAGCAGCTTCGAGACAGGGGGCATGCAGCCCCAGCATTTT. It specifies CASSFETGGMQPQHF.

V is TRBV18 and J is TRBJ1-5; TRBD1 might be the D (5 bases). Germline CDR1 KGHSH, CDR2 LQKENI. Trimming took off 5 bases at V and 1 base at J, with 15 bases between the two ends. This CDR3 is built from 16 residues. The CDR3 region has the DNA TGTGCCAGCTCATCGGTGCAGGGAGTGAGCAATCAGCCCCAGCATTTT. It translates to CASSSVQGVSNQPQHF.

On this clone itself: This sample includes further DNA sequences coding for the same CDR3. The chain recombines TRBV18 with TRBJ2-7, with 8 positions matching TRBD1. There are 13 residues in the CDR3. V lost 3 bases and J lost 3; bases outside the gene matches: 1. Germline-derived CDR1 and CDR2 are KGHSH and LQKENI. The CDR3 DNA sequence: TGTGCCAGCTCACCCGGGACAGGCTACGAGCAGTACTTC. Its protein product is CASSPGTGYEQYF.

The chain links TRBV13 to TRBJ2-7; D not resolved. Germline CDR1 and CDR2: PRHDT and FYEKMQ (reference sequence). This CDR3 comprises 14 residues. V dropped 3 bases and J dropped 7 bases, with 16 bases sitting between them. In DNA form, the CDR3 reads TGTGCCAGCAGCTTGACGGGCCCCCCGAGGGAGCAGTACTTC. Protein sequence: CASSLTGPPREQYF.

V gene TRBV10-2 combines with J gene TRBJ1-2; D is undetermined. The germline V gene encodes CDR1 WSHSY and CDR2 SAAADI. V was clipped by 7 bases and J by 0 bases, with 12 bases between them. The CDR3 loop spans 14 amino acids. CDR3 protein: CASTRTNSNYGYTF. CDR3 nucleotides: TGCGCCAGCACGCGAACAAATTCTAACTATGGCTACACCTTC.

V usage is TRBV5-4 and J usage is TRBJ2-7, with 8 bases aligning to TRBD2. J was trimmed by 4 bases and V by 4 bases; bases with no gene match: 7. Per the germline V gene, CDR1 is SGHNT and CDR2 is YYREEE (reference sequence). This CDR3 region has 14 residues. The CDR3 spells CASSQGLVAYEQYF. As DNA, the CDR3 is TGTGCCAGCAGCCAGGGACTAGTCGCGTACGAGCAGTACTTC.

The chain employs TRBV7-2 and TRBJ1-5, with D uncertain. The germline gives CDR1 SGHTA, CDR2 FQGNSA. This CDR3 has 13 amino acids. V lost 3 bases and J 4 bases, leaving 7 bases between the germline ends. The CDR3 DNA reads TGTGCCAGCAGCTTTAGATTTAATCAGCCCCAGCATTTT. It yields the protein CASSFRFNQPQHF.

V and J are TRBV18 and TRBJ2-7; 8 bases align to TRBD1. This CDR3 contains 19 residues. CDR1 and CDR2 from the germline V gene are KGHSH and LQKENI. J gave up 0 bases and V 4 bases, and 17 bases lay outside the gene matches. In DNA, the CDR3 is TGTGCCAGCTCACGCCGAAGGACAGGGATCGATTCGGCCTCCTACGAGCAGTACTTC. It specifies CASSRRRTGIDSASYEQYF.

This chain links TRBV28 with TRBJ2-7, with TRBD2 as a possible D gene (5 bases). There are 13 residues in the CDR3. Germline loops: CDR1 MDHEN, CDR2 SYDVKM. Trimming pared 2 bases from V and 6 bases from J, leaving 11 bases between. The CDR3 coding sequence is TGTGCCAGCAGTTTAAGTAGGACTTTCGAGCAGTACTTC. It translates to CASSLSRTFEQYF.

Worth noting for this clone: The sample has other DNA sequences that encode this CDR3 too. The chain combines TRBV7-9 with TRBJ2-7; the match to TRBD1 covers 9 bases. The length of the CDR3 is 14 residues. CDR1 and CDR2 (germline): SEHNR, FQNEAQ (reference sequence). J lost 1 base, V lost 5 bases, and 3 bases had no gene match. This CDR3 reads CASSQGQGSYEQYF. CDR3 bases: TGTGCCAGCAGCCAGGGACAGGGATCCTACGAGCAGTACTTC.

This chain uses TRBV7-8 with TRBJ2-7, with D uncertain. The germline V gene has CDR1 SGHVS and CDR2 FQNEAQ. The CDR3 length is 12 residues. V was trimmed by 2 bases and J by 2 bases, leaving 4 bases between them. The DNA for the CDR3 is TGTGCCAGCAGCTTACCGACCTACGAGCAGTACTTC. The encoded protein is CASSLPTYEQYF.

This clone was found once. The V and J genes are TRBV13 and TRBJ2-7; D is ambiguous. V lost 3 bases, J lost 3 bases, and 12 bases lay in between. Germline values: CDR1 PRHDT, CDR2 FYEKMQ (reference sequence). CDR3 size: 14 residues. The CDR3 protein is CASSFGRTVYEQYF. DNA for the CDR3: TGTGCCAGCAGCTTTGGGCGTACCGTCTACGAGCAGTACTTC.

This clone came up once. The chain combines TRBV7-2 with TRBJ2-1; the match to TRBD2 covers 10 bases. Germline V gives CDR1 SGHTA, CDR2 FQGNSA. CDR3 length: 15 residues. J lost 2 bases, V lost 4 bases, and 2 bases had no gene match. The CDR3 spells CASSSGLATYNEQFF. The CDR3 bases are TGTGCCAGCAGCTCGGGACTAGCGACCTACAATGAGCAGTTCTTC.

Comment on this clone: Other DNA sequences from this sample encode an identical CDR3 as well. The chain couples TRBV28 to TRBJ1-5, with a weak D call TRBD1 (5 bases). This CDR3 is 14 amino acids long. V lost 7 bases and J lost 1, with 11 bases in between. CDR1 is MDHEN and CDR2 is SYDVKM in the germline V gene. CDR3 in amino acids: CASTLGGSNQPQHF. The CDR3 DNA reads as TGTGCCAGCACCCTTGGGGGGAGCAATCAGCCCCAGCATTTT.

In regard to this clone: The same CDR3 also results from other DNA sequences found in this sample. The chain uses TRBV18 and TRBJ2-1, with D possibly TRBD1 on 5 matching bases. Trimming stripped 3 bases from V and 4 bases from J, with 10 bases between. The CDR3 contains 14 residues. Germline values: CDR1 KGHSH, CDR2 LQKENI. The CDR3 DNA is TGTGCCAGCTCACCGGCAGGGAAATACAATGAGCAGTTCTTC. Translating it yields CASSPAGKYNEQFF.

The J gene is TRBJ1-5, the V gene TRBV28; maybe TRBD1 (5 bases). V was clipped by 7 bases and J by 3 bases, with 7 bases between them. Germline lookup yields CDR1 MDHEN and CDR2 SYDVKM. The CDR3 consists of 12 residues. CDR3 loop: CASTGNNQPQHF. Written as DNA, the CDR3 is TGTGCCAGCACAGGGAACAATCAGCCCCAGCATTTT. Based on the CDR3 plus reference TRBV28 and TRBJ1-5, the full variable domain is DVKVTQSSRYLVKRTGEKVFLECVQDMDHENMFWYRQDPGLGLRLIYFSYDVKMKEKGDIPEGYSVSREKKERFSLILESASTNQTSMYLCASTGNNQPQHFGDGTRLSIL.

The chain is built from TRBV5-6 and TRBJ2-1; 7 bases line up with TRBD1. The V and J ends lost 2 bases and 3 bases, in that order; junction bases with no gene match: 8. The CDR3 is made up of 16 amino acids. The germline gives CDR1 SGHDT, CDR2 YYEEEE. The DNA of the CDR3 is TGTGCCAGCAGCTTAGACAGGGCCCCGATCTACAATGAGCAGTTCTTC. Its translation is CASSLDRAPIYNEQFF.

The chain is built from TRBV9 and TRBJ2-7, with 8 positions matching TRBD1. The ends lost 7 bases at V and 5 bases at J; junction bases unmatched: 5. Per germline, CDR1 SGDLS and CDR2 YYNGEE. The CDR3 is 12 residues long. The CDR3 DNA sequence: TGTGCCAGCTCCGGGACAGGCGACGAGCAGTACTTC. Its protein product is CASSGTGDEQYF.